The next 25 T cell receptor beta chains were all read from a single sample in a study of blood T cell repertoires in COVID-19. Profiled with immunoSEQ multiplex PCR; TCRdb holds only in-frame clones, not every one. The sample lists 200,000 to 300,000 clones, about 91% occurring once. Sequencing was carried out using PBMCs or T cells enriched from blood (not recorded which). The receptors stem from a woman aged 35 to 49 with acute COVID-19.

The rearrangement uses TRBV5-1 and TRBJ1-1; D is unclear. The CDR3 has 16 amino acids. Per the germline V gene, CDR1 is SGHRS and CDR2 is YFSETQ. Trimming removed 1 base at V and 7 bases at J, with 20 bases between. For the CDR3, the DNA is TGCGCCAGCAGCTTGCTAGCGACGACTCTTGGTGTTGAAGCTTTCTTT. It codes for CASSLLATTLGVEAFF.

This chain uses TRBV19 with TRBJ1-4; a possible D gene is TRBD1 (5 bases). Trimming took off 8 bases at V and 5 bases at J, with 15 bases between the two ends. The CDR3 covers 14 residues. The germline gives CDR1 LNHDA, CDR2 SQIVND (reference sequence). The CDR3 loop is CASSSRDFNEKLFF. The CDR3 DNA sequence: TGTGCCAGTTCATCCCGGGACTTCAATGAAAAACTGTTTTTT.

The CDR3 DNA follows: TGTGCCATCAGTGTCTCGGGACTCCCGAACACTGAAGCTTTCTTT. Encoded protein: CAISVSGLPNTEAFF. The V call is TRBV10-3, the J call TRBJ1-1, with a possible D match to TRBD1 (5 bases). Germline V gene lookup returns CDR1 ENHRY and CDR2 SYGVKD. V dropped 4 bases and J dropped 1 base, with 13 bases sitting between them. The CDR3 is 15 residues long.

The V call is TRBV9, the J call TRBJ1-1; D call uncertain. Germline assignment: CDR1 SGDLS and CDR2 YYNGEE. The CDR3 runs to 15 residues. The germline V and J ends were trimmed by 4 bases and 0 bases, with 13 bases remaining between them. CDR3 coding DNA: TGTGCCAGCAGCTCCCGATCGGGAGTGAACACTGAAGCTTTCTTT. Translated, it gives CASSSRSGVNTEAFF.

The chain couples TRBV11-3 to TRBJ1-1; the D gene is possibly TRBD1 (5 bases). In germline, CDR1 is SGHNT, CDR2 YENEEA. This CDR3 region has 15 residues. V was shortened by 4 bases and J by 1 base, with 13 bases between the two germline ends. DNA of the CDR3: TGTGCCAGCAGCTGGGGGGACCAGCCGAACACTGAAGCTTTCTTT. Amino acids: CASSWGDQPNTEAFF.

To note about this clone: This sample includes further DNA sequences coding for the same CDR3. The chain recombines TRBV30 with TRBJ1-5, with D perhaps matching TRBD1 (6 bases). Per germline, CDR1 GTSNPN and CDR2 SVGIG (reference sequence). The CDR3 contains 14 residues. Between the trimmed V and J ends, which lost 2 bases and 1 base, there was a span of 9 bases. As DNA, the CDR3 is TGTGCCTGGAGTCCCACAGGGAGCAATCAGCCCCAGCATTTT. Residues: CAWSPTGSNQPQHF.

This rearrangement joins TRBV27 to TRBJ2-1; TRBD2 agrees at 10 bases. V was clipped by 3 bases and J by 7 bases; unmatched bases: 6. The germline CDR1 and CDR2 sequences are MNHEY and SMNVEV (reference sequence). The CDR3 loop spans 15 amino acids. CDR3 in amino acids: CASSFQRGGQNEQFF. The CDR3 DNA reads TGTGCCAGCAGTTTTCAGCGGGGGGGCCAGAATGAGCAGTTCTTC.

This sequence joins TRBV29-1 and TRBJ1-6; D may be TRBD1 (5 bases). Trimming removed 6 bases at V and 6 bases at J, with 15 bases between. Germline CDR1 and CDR2: SQVTM and ANQGSEA. The CDR3 covers 14 residues. CDR3: CSVTISGLNSPLHF. The CDR3 region has the DNA TGCAGCGTGACCATTTCAGGGCTTAATTCACCCCTCCACTTT.

J is TRBJ2-6 and V is TRBV5-6; tentative D call: TRBD2 (5 bases). Between the trimmed V and J ends, which lost 1 base and 0 bases, there was a span of 11 bases. The CDR3 sequence is 17 residues long. Per the germline V gene, CDR1 is SGHDT and CDR2 is YYEEEE. The CDR3 nucleotides read TGTGCCAGCAGCTTGTCCGGGGTCAACTCTGGGGCCAACGTCCTGACTTTC. Its protein is CASSLSGVNSGANVLTF.

The rearrangement joins TRBV12-5 to TRBJ1-1; weak D call: TRBD1 (6 bases). This CDR3 has 14 amino acids. Trimming shortened V by 4 bases and J by 5 bases, and 14 bases separated the two germline ends. Germline V lookup: CDR1 LGHNT, CDR2 FRNRAP. In nucleotides, the CDR3 is TGTGCTAGTGGTTCAGGGGTCTGGGGAACTGAAGCTTTCTTT. Amino acids: CASGSGVWGTEAFF.

The CDR3 region has the DNA TGTGCCAGCAGCTTAGAGGCAGGGGACCTTTACGAGCAGTACTTC. Protein product: CASSLEAGDLYEQYF. The rearrangement links TRBV11-2 to TRBJ2-7, with TRBD1 as a possible D gene (6 bases). Germline lookup yields CDR1 SGHAT and CDR2 FQNNGV. The CDR3 spans 15 residues. V lost 0 bases and J lost 4, with 13 bases in between.

The chain employs TRBV18 and TRBJ2-6; 8 nucleotides agree with TRBD1. V was pared by 10 bases and J by 1 base, with 9 bases of the junction left unmatched. The CDR3 has 16 residues. Germline V CDR1 and CDR2: KGHSH, LQKENI. CDR3 in amino acids: CAIPGQGGSGANVLTF. In DNA, the CDR3 is TGTGCCATCCCTGGACAGGGCGGATCTGGGGCCAACGTCCTGACTTTC. Combining the CDR3 with reference TRBV18 and TRBJ2-6 gives the whole variable domain NAGVMQNPRHLVRRRGQEARLRCSPMKGHSHVYWYRQLPEEGLKFMVYLQKENIIDESGMPKERFSAEFPKEGPSILRIQQVVRGDSAAYFCAIPGQGGSGANVLTFGAGSRLTVL.

This sequence joins TRBV4-3 and TRBJ2-5; 9 nucleotides align to TRBD2. Germline values: CDR1 LGHNA, CDR2 YSLEER. Trimming at V came to 4 bases and at J to 1 base, leaving 7 bases not matched to a gene. The CDR3 is made up of 16 amino acids. The chain's CDR3 is CASSPRLAAPQETQYF. As DNA, the CDR3 is TGCGCCAGCAGCCCTCGACTAGCGGCCCCCCAAGAGACCCAGTACTTC.

This clone was seen only once. V and J are TRBV30 and TRBJ1-5, with D possibly matching TRBD1 (6 bases). Trimming took 0 bases from V and 2 from J, leaving 11 bases between them. CDR3 length equals 15 residues. Germline lookup yields CDR1 GTSNPN and CDR2 SVGIG (reference sequence). CDR3 nucleotides: TGTGCCTGGAGTGTACCGGGGGGCGGCAATCAGCCCCAGCATTTT. Its translation: CAWSVPGGGNQPQHF. Full variable domain (outside the CDR3, taken from reference TRBV30 and TRBJ1-5): SQTIHQWPATLVQPVGSPLSLECTVEGTSNPNLYWYRQAAGRGLQLLFYSVGIGQISSEVPQNLSASRPQDRQFILSSKKLLLSDSGFYLCAWSVPGGGNQPQHFGDGTRLSIL.

This sequence joins TRBV5-1 and TRBJ1-2; possibly TRBD1 for D (6 bases). In germline, CDR1 is SGHRS, CDR2 YFSETQ. V dropped 6 bases and J dropped 6 bases, with 15 bases sitting between them. The CDR3 spans 13 residues. CDR3 region: CASNFGAGDGYTF. The DNA for the CDR3 is TGCGCCAGCAACTTCGGGGCAGGGGATGGCTACACCTTC.

V is TRBV11-3 and J is TRBJ2-3; 9 bases line up with TRBD2. Trimming at V came to 0 bases and at J to 2 bases, leaving 12 bases not matched to a gene. CDR3 length equals 19 residues. Germline CDR1 SGHNT, CDR2 YENEEA. CDR3 nucleotides: TGTGCCAGCAGCTTAGATGGGCTAGCGGGACCGAGCCCCACAGATACGCAGTATTTT. It codes for CASSLDGLAGPSPTDTQYF.

The rearrangement joins TRBV3-1 (or the pseudogene TRBV3-2) to TRBJ2-1; tentatively, D is TRBD1 (6 bases). The ends were cut back, 3 bases at V and 11 bases at J, with 17 bases in the middle. CDR3 length: 14 residues. CDR1 is LGHDT, CDR2 YNNKEL, per germline (reference sequence). CDR3 in DNA: TGTGCCAGCAGCCAGGCCGAGGGGGAACCCAAGCAGTTCTTC. This gives the protein CASSQAEGEPKQFF.

The chain has TRBV7-9 and TRBJ2-5; TRBD1 matches at 10 bases. Germline CDR1 reads SEHNR; CDR2 reads FQNEAQ (reference sequence). The CDR3 totals 15 residues. After removal of 4 bases from V and 4 bases from J, the junction contained 6 bases not matched to a gene. Here the CDR3 reads CASSSSRTGGETQYF. Written as DNA, the CDR3 is TGTGCCAGCAGCTCCTCCCGGACAGGGGGAGAGACCCAGTACTTC. The full variable domain, its missing parts supplied by reference TRBV7-9 and TRBJ2-5, is DTGVSQNPRHKITKRGQNVTFRCDPISEHNRLYWYRQTLGQGPEFLTYFQNEAQLEKSRLLSDRFSAERPKGSFSTLEIQRTEQGDSAMYLCASSSSRTGGETQYFGPGTRLLVL.

The chain has TRBV19 and TRBJ1-1; possibly TRBD1 for D (6 bases). V was clipped by 8 bases and J by 1 base, with 20 bases between them. The CDR3 has 16 residues. Germline V gene sequence: CDR1 LNHDA, CDR2 SQIVND (reference sequence). CDR3 DNA sequence: TGTGCCAGTCTGGAGGATGGTCGGGGGGCGAACACTGAAGCTTTCTTT. It translates to CASLEDGRGANTEAFF.

The chain couples TRBV19 to TRBJ1-2; 9 bases line up with TRBD1. The J segment lost 5 bases and the V segment lost 6 bases, leaving 7 bases of the junction unmatched. CDR3 length: 14 residues. Germline V CDR1 and CDR2: LNHDA, SQIVND (reference sequence). The DNA of the CDR3 is TGTGCCAGTAGCCCGCGGGGACAGGGATATGGCTACACCTTC. This translates into CASSPRGQGYGYTF.

In DNA, the CDR3 is TGTGCCTGGACGGGGGGCTTCAATCAGCCCCAGCATTTT. Amino acid sequence: CAWTGGFNQPQHF. The chain joins TRBV30 to TRBJ1-5, with a possible D match to TRBD1 (6 bases). The CDR3 spans 13 residues. Germline CDR1 is GTSNPN and CDR2 is SVGIG (reference sequence). Trimming took 4 bases from V and 3 from J, leaving 10 bases between them.

The chain carries TRBV5-6 and TRBJ2-6; a possible D gene is TRBD2 (6 bases). Trimming stripped 0 bases from V and 0 bases from J, with 13 bases between. The CDR3 loop spans 18 amino acids. The germline V gene has CDR1 SGHDT and CDR2 YYEEEE. The CDR3 DNA reads TGTGCCAGCAGCTTGGGTCGGGAGCGCTTCTCTGGGGCCAACGTCCTGACTTTC. It codes for CASSLGRERFSGANVLTF.

This rearrangement joins TRBV9 to TRBJ2-5, with a weak D call TRBD2 (5 bases). The CDR3 spans 14 residues. CDR1 and CDR2 from the germline V gene are SGDLS and YYNGEE. The germline V and J ends were trimmed by 4 bases and 4 bases, with 14 bases remaining between them. The CDR3 coding sequence is TGTGCCAGCAGCTCTAAGGACTGGTTAGAGACCCAGTACTTC. This encodes CASSSKDWLETQYF. Complete variable domain (other parts from reference TRBV9 and TRBJ2-5): DSGVTQTPKHLITATGQRVTLRCSPRSGDLSVYWYQQSLDQGLQFLIQYYNGEERAKGNILERFSAQQFPDLHSELNLSSLELGDSALYFCASSSKDWLETQYFGPGTRLLVL.

The count of this clone is one. The V call is TRBV7-6, the J call TRBJ1-5; 7 bases agree with TRBD1. V lost 1 base to trimming and J lost 7 bases; unmatched junction nucleotides: 10. In germline, CDR1 is SGHVS, CDR2 FNYEAQ. The CDR3 is 16 amino acids. CDR3 sequence (DNA): TGTGCCAGCAGCTTAGGTGGTGGCAGGGGGAGCCAGCCCCAGCATTTT. This sequence encodes CASSLGGGRGSQPQHF.

J is TRBJ2-5 and V is TRBV10-3; 8 bases align to TRBD1. CDR1 and CDR2 (germline): ENHRY, SYGVKD. V lost 5 bases, J lost 4 bases, and 0 bases stayed unmatched. This CDR3 spans 12 amino acids. The CDR3 region has the DNA TGTGCCATCAGTACAGGGGGAGAGACCCAGTACTTC. Protein sequence: CAISTGGETQYF.